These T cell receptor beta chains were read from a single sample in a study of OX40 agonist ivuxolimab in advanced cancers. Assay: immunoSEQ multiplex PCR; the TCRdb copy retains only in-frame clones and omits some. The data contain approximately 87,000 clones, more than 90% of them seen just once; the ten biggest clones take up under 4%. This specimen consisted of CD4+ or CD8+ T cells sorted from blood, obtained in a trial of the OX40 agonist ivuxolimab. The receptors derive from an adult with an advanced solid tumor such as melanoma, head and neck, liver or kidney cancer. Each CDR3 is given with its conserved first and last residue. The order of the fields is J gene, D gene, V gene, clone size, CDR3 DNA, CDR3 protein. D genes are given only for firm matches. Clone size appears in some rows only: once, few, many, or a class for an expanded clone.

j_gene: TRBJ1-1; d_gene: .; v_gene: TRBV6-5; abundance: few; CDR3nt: TGTGCCAGCAGTGAAACTGAAGCTTTCTTT; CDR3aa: CASSETEAFF
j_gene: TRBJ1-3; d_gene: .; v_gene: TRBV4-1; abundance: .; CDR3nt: TGCGCCAGCAGCCAATCACGCCTGGGATCTGGAAACACCATATATTTT; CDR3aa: CASSQSRLGSGNTIYF
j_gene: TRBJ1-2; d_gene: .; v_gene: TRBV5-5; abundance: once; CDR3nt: TGTGCCAGCAGCTTGGTGTGGGCCAGGGTAGAAGATGGCTACACCTTC; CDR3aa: CASSLVWARVEDGYTF
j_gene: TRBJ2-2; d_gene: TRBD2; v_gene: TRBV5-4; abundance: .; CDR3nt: TGTGCCAGCCGGACTAGCGGGGGACCAGGCAACACCGGGGAGCTGTTTTTT; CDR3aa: CASRTSGGPGNTGELFF
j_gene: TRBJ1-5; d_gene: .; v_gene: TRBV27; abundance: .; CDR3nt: TGTGCCAGTAGTTTTGGGGTGGAGCAGCCCCAGCATTTT; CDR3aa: CASSFGVEQPQHF
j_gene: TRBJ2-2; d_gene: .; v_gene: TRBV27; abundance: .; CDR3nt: TGTGCCAGCAGTTTATTTGGGGAATCCGGGGAGCTGTTTTTT; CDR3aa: CASSLFGESGELFF
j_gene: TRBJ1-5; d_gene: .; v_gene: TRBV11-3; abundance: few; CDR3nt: TGTGCCAGCAGCCCCCGGCATTTT; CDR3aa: CASSPRHF
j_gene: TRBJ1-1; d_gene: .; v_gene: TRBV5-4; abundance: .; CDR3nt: TGTGCCAGCAGCATCTCACGGAACACTGAAGCTTTCTTT; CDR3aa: CASSISRNTEAFF
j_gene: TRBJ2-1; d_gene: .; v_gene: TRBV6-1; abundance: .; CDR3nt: TGTGCCAGCAGTGCCGGGGTCTACAATGAGCAGTTCTTC; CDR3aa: CASSAGVYNEQFF
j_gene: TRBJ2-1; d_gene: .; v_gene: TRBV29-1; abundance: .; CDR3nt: TGCAGCGTCAGACGATATGAGCAGTTCTTC; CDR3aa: CSVRRYEQFF